This T cell receptor (beta chain) appears in the sequencing data of a study of blood T cell repertoires in COVID-19. Study information: From T cells, B-cell-depleted T cells, or PBMCs came the material, which was cDNA or gDNA.

The V segment lost 2 bases and the J segment 1 base; nucleotides outside the gene matches: 4. Per germline, CDR1 SGHRS and CDR2 YFSETQ. The CDR3 totals 15 residues. Per the original data handling: The assay estimated nucleated cells by amplifying reference gene primers. Sequencing was performed with immunoSEQ multiplex PCR; in TCRdb, only in-frame clones are kept and a portion is missing. Clone size and V and J calls were adopted from that table, with D and trimming inferred from the DNA. The table has approximately 190,000 clones, under 90% seen once. The sequence came from a human donor in a cohort sampled during active COVID-19. V gene TRBV5-1 combines with J gene TRBJ2-7; 9 positions match TRBD2. The sequencing input was peripheral blood. The CDR3 region has the DNA TGCGCCAGCAGCTTTAGTAGCGGGGGTTCCTACGAGCAGTACGTC. Its translation: CASSFSSGGSYEQYV.